The clone carrying this T cell receptor (beta chain) has a handful of counts. CDR3 length: 13 amino acids. The germline V and J ends were trimmed by 5 bases and 0 bases, with 5 bases remaining between them. CDR1 and CDR2 from the germline V gene are LNHDA and SQIVND (reference sequence). These data belong to a study of blood T cell repertoires in COVID-19. Study-level information: Whether acute or convalescent, the COVID-19 samples came from the United States, Italy and Spain. From T cells, B-cell-depleted T cells, or PBMCs came the material, which was cDNA or gDNA.

How the authors handled the data: Amplification from reference gene primers served as the basis for estimated nucleated cell counts. TCRdb's copy holds only in-frame clones and misses some; the assay was immunoSEQ multiplex PCR. Clone size and the V and J calls come from that table; the DNA yielded D and trimming. Counted here are more than 90,000 clones, roughly 70% occurring once; the ten biggest clones make up roughly 24%. This receptor was identified in a woman in her sixties in a cohort sampled during active or convalescent COVID-19. Material for sequencing was peripheral blood. J is TRBJ1-3 and V is TRBV19; D gene uncertain. The CDR3 bases are TGTGCCAGTAGTGGGAGCTCTGGAAACACCATATATTTT. This codes for CASSGSSGNTIYF.